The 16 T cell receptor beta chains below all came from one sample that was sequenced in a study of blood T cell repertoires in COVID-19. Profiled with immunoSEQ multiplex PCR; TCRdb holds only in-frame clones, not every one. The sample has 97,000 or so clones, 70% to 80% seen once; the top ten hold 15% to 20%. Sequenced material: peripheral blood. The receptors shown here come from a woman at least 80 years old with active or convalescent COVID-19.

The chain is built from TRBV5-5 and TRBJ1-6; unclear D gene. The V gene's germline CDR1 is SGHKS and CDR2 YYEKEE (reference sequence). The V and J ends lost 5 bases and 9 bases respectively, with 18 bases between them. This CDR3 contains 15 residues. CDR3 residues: CASRTERGRGSPLHF. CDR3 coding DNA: TGTGCCAGCAGAACCGAGAGAGGGAGAGGTTCACCCCTCCACTTT.

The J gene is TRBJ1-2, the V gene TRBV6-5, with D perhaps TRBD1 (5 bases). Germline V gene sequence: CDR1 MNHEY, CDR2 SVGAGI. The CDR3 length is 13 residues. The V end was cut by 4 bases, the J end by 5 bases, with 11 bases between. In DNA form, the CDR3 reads TGTGCCAGCAGTTTAACGGCAGGGTATGGCTACACCTTC. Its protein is CASSLTAGYGYTF.

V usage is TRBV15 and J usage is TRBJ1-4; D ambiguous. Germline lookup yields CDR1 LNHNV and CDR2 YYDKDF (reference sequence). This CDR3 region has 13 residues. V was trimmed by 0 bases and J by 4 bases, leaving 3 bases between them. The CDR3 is CATSRDHNEKLFF. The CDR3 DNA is TGTGCCACCAGCAGAGATCATAATGAAAAACTGTTTTTT.

As DNA, the CDR3 is TGTGCCAGCAGTTACACTACCCGCTCCTACGAGCAGTACTTC. It translates to CASSYTTRSYEQYF. The rearrangement joins TRBV6-5 to TRBJ2-7; D remains ambiguous. This CDR3 spans 14 amino acids. Germline V gene data show CDR1 as MNHEY and CDR2 as SVGAGI. V lost 2 bases and J 0 bases, leaving 8 bases between the germline ends.

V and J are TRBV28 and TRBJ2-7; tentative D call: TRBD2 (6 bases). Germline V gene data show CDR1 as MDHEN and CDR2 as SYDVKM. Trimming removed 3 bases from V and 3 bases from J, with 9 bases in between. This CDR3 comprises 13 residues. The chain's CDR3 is CASSFPSVYEQYF. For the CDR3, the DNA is TGTGCCAGCAGTTTCCCTAGCGTCTACGAGCAGTACTTC.

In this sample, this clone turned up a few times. The CDR3 sequence: CASSARLAGGRYEQYF. DNA for the CDR3: TGTGCCAGCAGTGCGCGACTAGCGGGAGGCCGGTACGAGCAGTACTTC. The rearrangement joins TRBV28 to TRBJ2-7; 13 bases agree with TRBD2. Per the germline V gene, CDR1 is MDHEN and CDR2 is SYDVKM. After removal of 5 bases from V and 4 bases from J, the junction contained 8 bases not matched to a gene. The CDR3 totals 16 residues.

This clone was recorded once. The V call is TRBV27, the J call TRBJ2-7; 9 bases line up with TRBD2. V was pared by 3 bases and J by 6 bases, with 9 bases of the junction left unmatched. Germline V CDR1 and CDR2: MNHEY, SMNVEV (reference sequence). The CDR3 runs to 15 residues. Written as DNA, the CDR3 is TGTGCCAGCAGTTTTGGGAGCGGGAGGCCGATCGAGCAGTACTTC. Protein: CASSFGSGRPIEQYF.

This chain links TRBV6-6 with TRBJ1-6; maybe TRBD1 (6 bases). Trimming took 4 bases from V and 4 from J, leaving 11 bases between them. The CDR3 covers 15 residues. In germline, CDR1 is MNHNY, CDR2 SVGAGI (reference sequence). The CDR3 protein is CASSFGGPYNSPLHF. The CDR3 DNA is TGTGCCAGCAGTTTCGGGGGGCCGTATAATTCACCCCTCCACTTT.

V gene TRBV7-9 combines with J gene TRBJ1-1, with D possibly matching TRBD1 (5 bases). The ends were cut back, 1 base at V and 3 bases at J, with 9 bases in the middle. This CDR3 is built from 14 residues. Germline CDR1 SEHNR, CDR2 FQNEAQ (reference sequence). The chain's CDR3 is CASSLEGEHTEAFF. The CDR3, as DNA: TGTGCCAGCAGCTTAGAAGGGGAACACACTGAAGCTTTCTTT.

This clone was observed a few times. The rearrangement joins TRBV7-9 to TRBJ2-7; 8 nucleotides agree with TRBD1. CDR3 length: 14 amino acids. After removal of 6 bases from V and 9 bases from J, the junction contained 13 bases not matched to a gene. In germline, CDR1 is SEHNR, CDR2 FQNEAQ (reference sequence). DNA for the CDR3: TGTGCCAGCAGTCGCGGACAGGGTACCGGGGGGCAGTACTTC. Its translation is CASSRGQGTGGQYF.

CDR3 in DNA: TGTGCCAGCAGCGTAGATAGCGGGACCCTCGAAGATACGCAGTATTTT. Encoded protein: CASSVDSGTLEDTQYF. This chain connects TRBV9 to TRBJ2-3; 8 positions match TRBD2. Germline values: CDR1 SGDLS, CDR2 YYNGEE. V was pared by 0 bases and J by 5 bases, with 8 bases of the junction left unmatched. This CDR3 region has 16 residues.

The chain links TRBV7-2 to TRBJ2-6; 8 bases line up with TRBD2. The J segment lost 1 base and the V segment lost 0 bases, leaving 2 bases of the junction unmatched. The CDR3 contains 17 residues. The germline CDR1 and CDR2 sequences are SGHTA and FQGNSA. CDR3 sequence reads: CASSLARGESGANVLTF. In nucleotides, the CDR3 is TGTGCCAGCAGCTTAGCGCGGGGGGAGTCTGGGGCCAACGTCCTGACTTTC.

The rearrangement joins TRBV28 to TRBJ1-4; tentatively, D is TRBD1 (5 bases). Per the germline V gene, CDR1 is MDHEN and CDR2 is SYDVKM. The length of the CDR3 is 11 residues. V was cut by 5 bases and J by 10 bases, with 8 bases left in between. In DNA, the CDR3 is TGTGCCAGCAGTGGTACAGGAAAACTGTTTTTT. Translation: CASSGTGKLFF.

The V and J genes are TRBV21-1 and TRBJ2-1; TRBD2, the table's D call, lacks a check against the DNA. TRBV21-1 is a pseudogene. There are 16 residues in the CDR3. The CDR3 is CASSKKWRPPRNEQFF. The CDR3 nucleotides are TGTGCCAGCAGCAAAAAGTGGCGGCCACCGAGAAATGAGCAGTTCTTC.

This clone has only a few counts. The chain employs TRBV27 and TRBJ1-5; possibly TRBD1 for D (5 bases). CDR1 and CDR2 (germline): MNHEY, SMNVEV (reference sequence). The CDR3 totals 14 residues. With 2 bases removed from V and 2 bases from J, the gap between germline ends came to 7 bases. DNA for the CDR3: TGTGCCAGCAGTTTAGGCAGGGGCAATCAGCCCCAGCATTTT. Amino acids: CASSLGRGNQPQHF.

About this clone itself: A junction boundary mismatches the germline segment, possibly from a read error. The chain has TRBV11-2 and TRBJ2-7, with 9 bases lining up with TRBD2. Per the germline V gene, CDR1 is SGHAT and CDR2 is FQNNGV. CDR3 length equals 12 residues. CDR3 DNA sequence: TGTGCCAGCAGCTTACCCGGACTAGCGAACAACTTC. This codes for CASSLPGLANNF.